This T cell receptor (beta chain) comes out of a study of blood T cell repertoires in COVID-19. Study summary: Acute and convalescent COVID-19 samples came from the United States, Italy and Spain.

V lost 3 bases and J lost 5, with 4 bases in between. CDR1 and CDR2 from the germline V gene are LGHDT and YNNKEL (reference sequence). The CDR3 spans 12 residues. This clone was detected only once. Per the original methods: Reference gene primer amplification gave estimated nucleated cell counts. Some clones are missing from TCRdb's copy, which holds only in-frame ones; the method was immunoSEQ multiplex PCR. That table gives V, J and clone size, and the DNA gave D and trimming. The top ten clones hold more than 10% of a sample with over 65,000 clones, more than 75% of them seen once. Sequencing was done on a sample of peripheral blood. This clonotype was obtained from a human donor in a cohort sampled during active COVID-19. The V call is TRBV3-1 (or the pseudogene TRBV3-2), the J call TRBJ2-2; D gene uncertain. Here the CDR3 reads CASSQSTGELFF. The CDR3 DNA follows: TGTGCCAGCAGCCAGTCGACCGGGGAGCTGTTTTTT.